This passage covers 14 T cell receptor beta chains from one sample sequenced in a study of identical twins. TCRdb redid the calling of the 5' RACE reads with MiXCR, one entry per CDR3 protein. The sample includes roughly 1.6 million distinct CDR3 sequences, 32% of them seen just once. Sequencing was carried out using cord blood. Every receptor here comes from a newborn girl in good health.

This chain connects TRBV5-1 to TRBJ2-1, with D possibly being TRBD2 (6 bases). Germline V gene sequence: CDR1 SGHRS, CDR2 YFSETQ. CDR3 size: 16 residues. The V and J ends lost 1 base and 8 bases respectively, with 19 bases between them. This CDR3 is CASSLIGLGSADEQFF. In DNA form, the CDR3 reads TGCGCCAGCAGCTTGATAGGGCTCGGGAGTGCGGATGAGCAGTTCTTC.

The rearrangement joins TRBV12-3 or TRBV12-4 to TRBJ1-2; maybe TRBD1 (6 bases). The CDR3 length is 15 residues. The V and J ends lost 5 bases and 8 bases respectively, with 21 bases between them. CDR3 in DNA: TGTGCCAGCAGTCAAGGAGCAGGGGACGCGGCGGGCTACACCTTC. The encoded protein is CASSQGAGDAAGYTF.

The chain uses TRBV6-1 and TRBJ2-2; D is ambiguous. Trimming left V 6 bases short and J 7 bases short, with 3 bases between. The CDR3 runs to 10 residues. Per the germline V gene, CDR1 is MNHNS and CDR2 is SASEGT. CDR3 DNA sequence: TGTGCCAGCAGGGACGGGGAGCTGTTTTTT. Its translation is CASRDGELFF.

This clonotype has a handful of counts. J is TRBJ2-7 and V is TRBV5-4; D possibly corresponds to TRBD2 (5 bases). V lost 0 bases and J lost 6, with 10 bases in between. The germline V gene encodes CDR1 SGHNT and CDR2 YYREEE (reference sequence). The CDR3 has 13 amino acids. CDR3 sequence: CASSLEPAGEQYF. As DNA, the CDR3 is TGTGCCAGCAGCTTGGAACCTGCGGGCGAGCAGTACTTC.

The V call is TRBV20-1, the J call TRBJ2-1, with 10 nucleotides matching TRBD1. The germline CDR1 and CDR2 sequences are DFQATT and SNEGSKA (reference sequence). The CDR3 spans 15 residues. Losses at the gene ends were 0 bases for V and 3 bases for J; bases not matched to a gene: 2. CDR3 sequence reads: CSARERTGGYNEQFF. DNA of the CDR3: TGCAGTGCTAGAGAGAGGACAGGGGGCTACAATGAGCAGTTCTTC.

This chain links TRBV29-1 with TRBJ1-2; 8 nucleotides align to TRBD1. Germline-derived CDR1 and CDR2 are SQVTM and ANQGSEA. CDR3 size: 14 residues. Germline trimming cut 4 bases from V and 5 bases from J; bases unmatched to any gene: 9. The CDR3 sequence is CSVVSDRDSYGYTF. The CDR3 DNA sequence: TGCAGCGTTGTCTCGGACAGGGACTCTTATGGCTACACCTTC. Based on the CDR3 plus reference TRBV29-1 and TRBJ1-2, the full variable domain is SAVISQKPSRDICQRGTSLTIQCQVDSQVTMMFWYRQQPGQSLTLIATANQGSEATYESGFVIDKFPISRPNLTFSTLTVSNMSPEDSSIYLCSVVSDRDSYGYTFGSGTRLTVV.

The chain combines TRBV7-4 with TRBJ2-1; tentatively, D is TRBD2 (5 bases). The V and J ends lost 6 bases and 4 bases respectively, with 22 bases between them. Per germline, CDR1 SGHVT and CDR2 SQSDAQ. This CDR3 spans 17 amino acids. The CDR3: CASRYHWAAAEYNEQFF. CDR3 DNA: TGTGCCAGCAGGTACCATTGGGCAGCGGCGGAGTACAATGAGCAGTTCTTC.

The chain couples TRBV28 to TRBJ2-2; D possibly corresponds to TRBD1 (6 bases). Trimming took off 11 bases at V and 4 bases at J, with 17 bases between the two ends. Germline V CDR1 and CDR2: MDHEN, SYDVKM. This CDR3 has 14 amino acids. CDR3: CAGHRTGSTGELFF. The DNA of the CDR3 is TGTGCCGGTCATAGAACAGGGAGCACCGGGGAGCTGTTTTTT.

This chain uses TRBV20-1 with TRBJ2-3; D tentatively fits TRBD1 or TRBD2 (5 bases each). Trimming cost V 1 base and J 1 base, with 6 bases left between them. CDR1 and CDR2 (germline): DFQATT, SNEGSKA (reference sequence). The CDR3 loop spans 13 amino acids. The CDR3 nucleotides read TGCAGTGCTAGAGGGGACGGCACAGATACGCAGTATTTT. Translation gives CSARGDGTDTQYF.

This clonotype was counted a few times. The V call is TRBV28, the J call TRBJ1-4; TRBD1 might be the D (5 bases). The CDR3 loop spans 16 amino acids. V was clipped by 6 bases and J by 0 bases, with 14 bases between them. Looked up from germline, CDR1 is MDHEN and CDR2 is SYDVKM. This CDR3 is CASSQRRQTTNEKLFF. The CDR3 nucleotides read TGTGCCAGCAGCCAGAGACGACAGACAACTAATGAAAAACTGTTTTTT.

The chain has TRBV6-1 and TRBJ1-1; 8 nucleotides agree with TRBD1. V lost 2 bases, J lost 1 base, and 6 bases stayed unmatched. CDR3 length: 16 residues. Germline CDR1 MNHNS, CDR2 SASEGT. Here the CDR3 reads CASSEYATGENTEAFF. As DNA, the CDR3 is TGTGCCAGCAGTGAATACGCGACAGGGGAGAACACTGAAGCTTTCTTT.

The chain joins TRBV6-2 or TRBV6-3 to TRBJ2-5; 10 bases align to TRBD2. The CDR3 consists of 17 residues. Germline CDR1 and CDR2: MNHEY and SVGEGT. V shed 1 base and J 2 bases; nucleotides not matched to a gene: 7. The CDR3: CASSYYRTSGQQETQYF. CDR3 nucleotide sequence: TGTGCCAGCAGTTACTACCGGACTAGCGGACAACAAGAGACCCAGTACTTC.

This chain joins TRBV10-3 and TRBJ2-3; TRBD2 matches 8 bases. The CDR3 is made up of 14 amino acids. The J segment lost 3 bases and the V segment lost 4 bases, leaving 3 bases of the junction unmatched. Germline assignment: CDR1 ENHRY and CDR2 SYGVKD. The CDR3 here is CAISAGGPTDTQYF. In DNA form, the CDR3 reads TGTGCCATCAGTGCGGGGGGGCCAACAGATACGCAGTATTTT.

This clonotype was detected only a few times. CDR3 sequence reads: CASSQGLAGAEDTQYF. The CDR3, as DNA: TGTGCCAGCAGCCAAGGACTAGCGGGGGCCGAAGATACGCAGTATTTT. The J gene is TRBJ2-3, the V gene TRBV3-1; 12 bases agree with TRBD2. V lost 1 base, J lost 5 bases, and 4 bases stayed unmatched. The CDR3 has 16 residues. Per germline, CDR1 LGHDT and CDR2 YNNKEL (reference sequence).